A selection of T cell receptor beta chains follows, all from one sample in a study of T cells in Graves' hyperthyroidism and ophthalmopathy. TCRdb reprocessed the multiplex PCR reads with MiXCR, giving one entry per CDR3 protein. The data show fewer than 350,000 distinct CDR3 sequences, with around 20% seen just once and about two fifths held by the top ten. Material: blood. These receptors all come from a middle-aged man with Graves' ophthalmopathy. The CDR3 runs from the conserved cysteine through the conserved F or W. D genes are given only for firm matches. Where a row states a size, it is once, few, many or the class of an expanded clone; other rows omit it.

D	size	V	J	DNA	CDR3
-	many	TRBV6-1	TRBJ2-7	TGTGCCAGCAGGACAGGTGGCTCCTACGAGCAGTACTTC	CASRTGGSYEQYF
-	-	TRBV11-2	TRBJ2-5	TGTGCCAGCAGCTTGGGATTAGGTGGAGAGACCCAGTACTTC	CASSLGLGGETQYF
TRBD2	few	TRBV20-1	TRBJ2-2	TGCAGTGCTCCGTTCGTTCTAGCGGGAGGAATCCGGGAGCTGTTTTTT	CSAPFVLAGGIRELFF
TRBD1	many	TRBV28	TRBJ2-6	TGTGCCAGCAGTGATATGGACAGGGCAGGGGCCAACGTCCTGACTTTC	CASSDMDRAGANVLTF
-	many	TRBV5-1	TRBJ2-2	TGCGCCAGCAGCTTGTTACCGGGCGGGACAGAGAACACCGGGGAGCTGTTTTTT	CASSLLPGGTENTGELFF
-	-	TRBV7-9	TRBJ1-1	TGTGCCAGCAGCTACCTGCCCACTGAAGCTTTCTTT	CASSYLPTEAFF
-	many	TRBV5-1	TRBJ2-2	TGCGCCAGCAGCTTGAATCAGCGACAGACACGGGCCGGGGAGCTGTTTTTT	CASSLNQRQTRAGELFF
-	many	TRBV6-1	TRBJ1-2	TGTGCCAGCAGTCTCGACGGCAACTATGGCTACACCTTC	CASSLDGNYGYTF
-	few	TRBV10-3	TRBJ2-1	TGTGCCACCTACCCCGGGACCGCCGACAATGAGCAGTTCTTC	CATYPGTADNEQFF
TRBD1	few	TRBV5-1	TRBJ1-2	TGCGCCAGCCAGCAGGGGGGGAACGGCTATGGCTACACCTTC	CASQQGGNGYGYTF
-	many	TRBV12-3/TRBV12-4	TRBJ1-1	TGTGCCAGCAGTCCAAAAGGGACTTTCACTGAAGCTTTCTTT	CASSPKGTFTEAFF
TRBD2	many	TRBV12-3/TRBV12-4	TRBJ2-7	TGTGCCAGCAGTTTAACTGAGTCACAGGGAGTTAGCGGGAGGCAGTCCGAGCAGTACTTC	CASSLTESQGVSGRQSEQYF
-	-	TRBV4-1	TRBJ2-1	TGCGCCAGCAGCCAAGATCTGAGGGGCTTTGGAGGGGGCTACAATGAGCAGTTCTTC	CASSQDLRGFGGGYNEQFF
-	many	TRBV5-1	TRBJ2-2	TGCGCCAGCAGCTTGGTTCCCCTAGCCCTGGCTCGTGACGGGGAGCTGTTTTTT	CASSLVPLALARDGELFF
TRBD2	many	TRBV5-1	TRBJ2-1	TGCGCCAGCAGCCCGCCCCAGCGGGAGCAACGGTTCTTC	CASSPPQREQRFF
-	few	TRBV15	TRBJ2-7	TGTGCCACCAGCAGAGTTTGGGGGACCGAGCAGTACTTC	CATSRVWGTEQYF
TRBD1	many	TRBV30	TRBJ1-5	TGTGCCTGGAGCCCCCGGGACAGAGCAAATCAGCCCCAGCATTTT	CAWSPRDRANQPQHF
TRBD1	few	TRBV7-2	TRBJ1-5	TGTGCCAGCCATATGGGGACAGGGGTAGGTCAGCCCCAGCATTTT	CASHMGTGVGQPQHF